What follows is one T cell receptor (beta chain) and its context. Its cognate antigen is unknown. Using immunoSEQ multiplex PCR, the repertoire was profiled, and TCRdb retains in-frame clones only, with some absent. The repertoire holds about 33,000 clones, over 75% seen once, with less than 5% in the top ten. This specimen comes from a study of T cells in localized non-small cell lung cancer. Points from the study as a whole: Adjacent uninvolved lung had the highest clonality, suggesting focused antigen responses. In adjacent lung, a median roughly 60 of the top 100 tumor clones were found. Heterogeneity within the tumor remains possible, as just one region underwent sequencing.

Per germline, CDR1 MNHEY and CDR2 SVGAGI. This CDR3 comprises 12 residues. With V trimmed by 6 bases and J by 12 bases, 8 bases remained unmatched. The sample consisted of peripheral blood, taken before any cancer treatment. The rearrangement links TRBV6-5 to TRBJ2-3; 8 nucleotides agree with TRBD2. This TCR came from a male donor older than 55 with stage III lung adenocarcinoma. CDR3 amino acids: CASSSRLAPQYF. CDR3 DNA sequence: TGTGCCAGCAGCTCCAGACTAGCGCCTCAGTATTTT.